These T cell receptor beta chains were read from a single sample in a study of CD8+ T cells in alopecia areata. The method was immunoSEQ multiplex PCR; TCRdb's version includes in-frame clones alone and lacks a portion of them. The profile covers around 180,000 clones, with just under 65% appearing a single time and approximately 1.3% taken by the ten largest. Sequencing used CD4+ T cells sorted from blood, obtained around week 50, from a patient treated with tofacitinib. These receptor sequences come from a human donor with alopecia areata. CDR3s include the opening cysteine and the closing phenylalanine or tryptophan. D genes are given only for firm matches. The size entry is marked missing in some rows and otherwise reads once, few, many or a size class.

D	V	size	J	CDR3	DNA
-	TRBV2	-	TRBJ2-7	CASSESSYEQYF	TGTGCCAGCAGTGAGAGCTCCTACGAGCAGTACTTC
-	TRBV6-5	-	TRBJ2-7	CASSPLGTGSYEQYF	TGTGCCAGCAGCCCGCTCGGGACGGGTTCCTACGAGCAGTACTTC
-	TRBV30	-	TRBJ2-1	CAWSKGFEQFF	TGTGCCTGGAGTAAAGGGTTCGAGCAGTTCTTC
TRBD1	TRBV29-1	-	TRBJ2-5	CSVRDSYQETQYF	TGCAGCGTGAGGGACAGTTACCAAGAGACCCAGTACTTC
-	TRBV7-6	few	TRBJ2-1	CASSRMTGAVDEQFF	TGTGCCAGCAGCCGCATGACAGGAGCTGTAGATGAGCAGTTCTTC
-	TRBV7-2	few	TRBJ1-1	CASSDRPDYWGTTEAFF	TGTGCCAGCAGCGACCGACCGGATTACTGGGGGACCACTGAAGCTTTCTTT
-	TRBV30	few	TRBJ2-1	CAWSSKGYNEQFF	TGTGCCTGGAGTTCAAAGGGGTACAATGAGCAGTTCTTC
TRBD1	TRBV30	-	TRBJ1-4	CAWTPQGVGEKLFF	TGTGCCTGGACCCCCCAGGGGGTAGGGGAAAAACTGTTTTTT
-	TRBV2	few	TRBJ1-2	CASSEVRDYGYTF	TGTGCCAGCAGTGAAGTGAGGGACTATGGCTACACCTTC
TRBD1	TRBV7-9	-	TRBJ2-3	CAGGSGTVSTDTQYF	TGTGCCGGAGGATCCGGGACAGTGTCCACAGATACGCAGTATTTT